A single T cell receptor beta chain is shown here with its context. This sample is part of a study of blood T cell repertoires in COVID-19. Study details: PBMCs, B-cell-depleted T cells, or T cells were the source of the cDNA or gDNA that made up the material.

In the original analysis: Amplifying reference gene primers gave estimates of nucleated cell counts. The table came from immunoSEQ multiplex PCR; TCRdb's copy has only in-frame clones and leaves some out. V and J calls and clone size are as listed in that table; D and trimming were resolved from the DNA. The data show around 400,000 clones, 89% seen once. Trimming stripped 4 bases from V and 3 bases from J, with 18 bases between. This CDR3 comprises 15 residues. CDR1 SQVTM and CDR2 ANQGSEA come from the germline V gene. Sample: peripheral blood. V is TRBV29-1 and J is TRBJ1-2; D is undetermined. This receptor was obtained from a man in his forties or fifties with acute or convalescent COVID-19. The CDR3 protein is CSVGVRGLSDYGYTF. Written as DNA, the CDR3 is TGCAGCGTTGGGGTACGAGGGCTTTCCGACTATGGCTACACCTTC.